This T cell receptor (beta chain) appears in the sequencing data of a study of shared clonotypes between healthy human individuals. Study context: Used for every donor were three CD4 naive, three CD4 memory, two CD8 naive and one CD8 memory plate.

With V trimmed by 4 bases and J by 8 bases, 8 bases remained unmatched. This CDR3 contains 15 residues. Germline CDR1 reads SGDLS; CDR2 reads YYNGEE. Sequenced by immunoSEQ multiplex PCR; TCRdb stores in-frame clones only, minus some. The table shows approximately 2.4 million clones, with about 94% occurring only once. The specimen was naive CD4+ T cells sorted from blood. As for subset: CD45RA+ positively selected. This TCR came from a man between 18 and 29 years old in good health. V usage is TRBV9 and J usage is TRBJ1-6, with 8 nucleotides matching TRBD1. The CDR3 loop is CASSRAGGTYSPLHF. CDR3 in DNA: TGTGCCAGCAGCCGAGCAGGGGGCACCTATTCACCCCTCCACTTT.